The 22 T cell receptor beta chains listed next were all sequenced from one sample in a study of response to subunit inactivated influenza vaccine. MiXCR was run by TCRdb on the RT-PCR reads, yielding one entry per CDR3 protein. In the table there are approximately 530,000 distinct CDR3 sequences, approximately 7.7% of which are singletons. The source was PBMCs from blood, collected roughly 24 months after vaccination. The receptors were gathered from a man between 50 and 70 years old who received an inactivated influenza vaccine.

The chain links TRBV10-3 to TRBJ2-3, with D possibly matching TRBD2 (7 bases). Trimming took 3 bases from V and 6 from J, leaving 19 bases between them. The CDR3 spans 16 residues. Germline V lookup: CDR1 ENHRY, CDR2 SYGVKD. The CDR3 region has the DNA TGTGCCATCAGTGATGAGGGGGGGACCTTCTTGGATACGCAGTATTTT. As protein: CAISDEGGTFLDTQYF.

The rearrangement links TRBV6-1 to TRBJ1-2; 7 bases are a match to TRBD1. J lost 3 bases, V lost 5 bases, and 3 bases had no gene match. Germline V lookup: CDR1 MNHNS, CDR2 SASEGT. The CDR3 sequence is 13 residues long. The CDR3 nucleotides read TGTGCCAGCAGTACAGGGGTGGACTATGGCTACACCTTC. As protein: CASSTGVDYGYTF.

V and J are TRBV9 and TRBJ2-7; possible D gene TRBD2, 5 bases. The length of the CDR3 is 14 residues. Germline loops: CDR1 SGDLS, CDR2 YYNGEE. Trimming removed 4 bases at V and 5 bases at J, with 16 bases between. Here the CDR3 DNA reads TGTGCCAGCAGCCTCTCCGGGAACGACCACGAGCAGTACTTC. Translated, it gives CASSLSGNDHEQYF.

The chain is built from TRBV20-1 and TRBJ2-5, with a possible D match to TRBD2 (6 bases). Germline V gives CDR1 DFQATT, CDR2 SNEGSKA (reference sequence). V lost 8 bases and J 3 bases, leaving 16 bases between the germline ends. The CDR3 runs 13 residues. The CDR3 coding sequence is TGCAGTCCTTACAATGCGGGGAAAGAGACCCAGTACTTC. Translated: CSPYNAGKETQYF.

CDR3 region: CASSRGRPIVNSNQPQHF. For the CDR3, the DNA is TGTGCCAGCAGCCGGGGCCGGCCGATCGTCAATAGCAATCAGCCCCAGCATTTT. J is TRBJ1-5 and V is TRBV6-1, with D tentatively TRBD1 (5 bases). This CDR3 spans 18 amino acids. The V end lost 6 bases, the J end lost 0 bases, and 21 bases lay between the germline ends. Germline values: CDR1 MNHNS, CDR2 SASEGT.

In its sample, this clonotype was seen many times. The V and J genes are TRBV4-2 and TRBJ1-1; 7 bases agree with TRBD1. Germline V lookup: CDR1 LGHNA, CDR2 YNFKEQ. The junction had 4 bases not matched to a gene; V was cut back by 0 bases and J by 6 bases. This CDR3 spans 14 amino acids. The CDR3 loop is CASSQETGSAEAFF. CDR3 DNA sequence: TGTGCCAGCAGCCAAGAGACAGGGTCGGCTGAAGCTTTCTTT.

This clonotype was seen many times. The chain has TRBV12-3 or TRBV12-4 and TRBJ2-7; weak D call: TRBD2 (5 bases). V was trimmed by 1 base and J by 0 bases, leaving 10 bases between them. The CDR3 length is 15 residues. CDR3 coding DNA: TGTGCCAGCAGTTTAGGCGGGTTGCGCTCCTACGAGCAGTACTTC. Translating it yields CASSLGGLRSYEQYF.

This clonotype was counted many times. The gene calls are TRBV10-2 and TRBJ1-6; D unresolved. The germline V gene encodes CDR1 WSHSY and CDR2 SAAADI. Trimming left V 2 bases short and J 2 bases short, with 10 bases between. CDR3 length equals 16 residues. DNA of the CDR3: TGCGCCAGCAGTGAGATTGGTAGGACCTATAATTCACCCCTCCACTTT. It translates to CASSEIGRTYNSPLHF.

Only a few counts were recorded for this clonotype. The rearrangement links TRBV5-1 to TRBJ2-1, with 10 positions matching TRBD2. The CDR3 runs 18 residues. The germline gives CDR1 SGHRS, CDR2 YFSETQ. After removal of 0 bases from V and 3 bases from J, the junction contained 9 bases not matched to a gene. CDR3 in amino acids: CASSLALLTSGIYNEQFF. As DNA, the CDR3 is TGCGCCAGCAGCTTGGCCCTGTTAACTAGCGGGATCTACAATGAGCAGTTCTTC.

In this sample, this clonotype turned up a few times. The chain carries TRBV27 and TRBJ2-3; no clear D gene. Germline-derived CDR1 and CDR2 are MNHEY and SMNVEV (reference sequence). V was shortened by 3 bases and J by 1 base, with 8 bases between the two germline ends. The CDR3 has 14 amino acids. The CDR3 loop reads CASSFRTRTDTQYF. CDR3 in DNA: TGTGCCAGCAGTTTCCGGACCCGCACAGATACGCAGTATTTT.

This chain joins TRBV5-1 and TRBJ2-4; a weak D match, TRBD2 (5 bases). Trimming took 4 bases from V and 9 from J, leaving 17 bases between them. Germline assignment: CDR1 SGHRS and CDR2 YFSETQ. This CDR3 comprises 14 residues. CDR3 sequence reads: CASSPGNAAGIQYF. DNA of the CDR3: TGCGCCAGCAGCCCGGGGAATGCCGCGGGCATTCAGTACTTC.

This clonotype was counted ten times or more. This chain uses TRBV20-1 with TRBJ2-7; D is possibly TRBD1 (5 bases). Trimming cost V 6 bases and J 1 base, with 19 bases left between them. Germline-derived CDR1 and CDR2 are DFQATT and SNEGSKA (reference sequence). CDR3 size: 15 residues. CDR3: CSALPRGPLSYEQYF. The CDR3 nucleotides read TGCAGTGCGTTGCCTAGGGGCCCACTTTCCTACGAGCAGTACTTC.

In this sample, this clonotype turned up a few times. The rearrangement uses TRBV28 and TRBJ2-1; D may be TRBD1 (6 bases). CDR1 MDHEN and CDR2 SYDVKM come from the germline V gene. Trimming cost V 5 bases and J 8 bases, with 16 bases left between them. The CDR3 runs to 14 residues. The CDR3 coding sequence is TGTGCCAGCAGTCCCCCGGCCAGGGGCTATGAGCAGTTCTTC. Protein sequence: CASSPPARGYEQFF.

This clonotype was recorded at least ten times. V and J are TRBV4-3 and TRBJ2-7, with D perhaps TRBD1 (6 bases). V was trimmed by 3 bases and J by 1 base, leaving 13 bases between them. Germline assignment: CDR1 LGHNA and CDR2 YSLEER. The CDR3 has 15 residues. The CDR3 loop reads CASSQSGDISYEQYF. The CDR3, as DNA: TGCGCCAGCAGCCAGAGTGGGGACATTTCCTACGAGCAGTACTTC.

This clonotype was recorded many times. The chain combines TRBV11-2 with TRBJ2-5; the match to TRBD2 covers 10 bases. CDR3 size: 14 residues. Germline V gene sequence: CDR1 SGHAT, CDR2 FQNNGV. Germline trimming cut 5 bases from V and 3 bases from J; bases unmatched to any gene: 3. The chain's CDR3 is CASSPLAGKETQYF. For the CDR3, the DNA is TGTGCCAGCAGCCCACTAGCGGGAAAAGAGACCCAGTACTTC.

This clonotype was seen repeatedly, ten times or more. The chain has TRBV5-1 and TRBJ2-1; 9 bases align to TRBD2. The CDR3 length is 17 residues. V lost 3 bases, J lost 5 bases, and 12 bases stayed unmatched. Germline CDR1 SGHRS, CDR2 YFSETQ. The CDR3 spells CASSSTIRTSAHNEQFF. The DNA for the CDR3 is TGCGCCAGCAGCTCCACTATTAGGACTAGCGCCCACAATGAGCAGTTCTTC.

The rearrangement uses TRBV4-2 and TRBJ2-3; no clear D. Germline CDR1 is LGHNA and CDR2 is YNFKEQ. V was clipped by 1 base and J by 2 bases, with 7 bases between them. The CDR3 extends over 14 amino acids. This chain's CDR3 is CASSQGGHTDTQYF. The CDR3 DNA reads TGTGCCAGCAGCCAAGGCGGCCACACAGATACGCAGTATTTT.

This clonotype was found many times. The chain combines TRBV7-2 with TRBJ1-5; tentative D call: TRBD1 (5 bases). This CDR3 spans 14 amino acids. Deletions cut 9 bases from V and 9 bases from J, with 21 bases between. Per germline, CDR1 SGHTA and CDR2 FQGNSA. The CDR3 DNA reads TGTGCCAGTGGGCCGGGGACTGGGAGGTCGCCCCAGCATTTT. It encodes CASGPGTGRSPQHF.

The table lists this clonotype with many counts. The chain links TRBV5-1 to TRBJ2-2; the match to TRBD2 covers 10 bases. The J segment lost 6 bases and the V segment lost 1 base, leaving 3 bases of the junction unmatched. Germline loops: CDR1 SGHRS, CDR2 YFSETQ. The CDR3 is 15 amino acids. CDR3 region: CASSLSSGRSGELFF. CDR3 sequence (DNA): TGCGCCAGCAGCTTGTCTAGCGGGAGATCCGGGGAGCTGTTTTTT.

The chain employs TRBV11-1 and TRBJ2-7; perhaps TRBD2 as D (5 bases). V was shortened by 4 bases and J by 4 bases, with 11 bases between the two germline ends. Germline V gene lookup returns CDR1 SGHAT and CDR2 FQDESV (reference sequence). CDR3 length equals 13 residues. This chain's CDR3 is CASSSRTGYEQYF. In DNA form, the CDR3 reads TGTGCCAGCAGCTCCCGGACTGGATACGAGCAGTACTTC. Full variable domain (rest looked up from reference TRBV11-1 and TRBJ2-7): EAEVAQSPRYKITEKSQAVAFWCDPISGHATLYWYRQILGQGPELLVQFQDESVVDDSQLPKDRFSAERLKGVDSTLKIQPAELGDSAMYLCASSSRTGYEQYFGPGTRLTVT.

The chain has TRBV18 and TRBJ2-7; 13 bases are a match to TRBD2. This CDR3 is 14 amino acids long. Per the germline V gene, CDR1 is KGHSH and CDR2 is LQKENI. V was clipped by 5 bases and J by 6 bases; unmatched bases: 4. The CDR3 is CASSSGLAGIEQYF. CDR3 sequence (DNA): TGTGCCAGCTCATCGGGACTAGCGGGAATCGAGCAGTACTTC.

This clonotype was seen only a few times. The chain employs TRBV5-1 and TRBJ2-1, with 9 nucleotides matching TRBD1. After removal of 5 bases from V and 3 bases from J, the junction contained 12 bases not matched to a gene. The CDR3 covers 17 residues. Germline V gives CDR1 SGHRS, CDR2 YFSETQ. CDR3 region: CASRYSSGTGNYNEQFF. CDR3 nucleotide sequence: TGCGCCAGCAGGTATTCTTCCGGGACAGGGAACTACAATGAGCAGTTCTTC.